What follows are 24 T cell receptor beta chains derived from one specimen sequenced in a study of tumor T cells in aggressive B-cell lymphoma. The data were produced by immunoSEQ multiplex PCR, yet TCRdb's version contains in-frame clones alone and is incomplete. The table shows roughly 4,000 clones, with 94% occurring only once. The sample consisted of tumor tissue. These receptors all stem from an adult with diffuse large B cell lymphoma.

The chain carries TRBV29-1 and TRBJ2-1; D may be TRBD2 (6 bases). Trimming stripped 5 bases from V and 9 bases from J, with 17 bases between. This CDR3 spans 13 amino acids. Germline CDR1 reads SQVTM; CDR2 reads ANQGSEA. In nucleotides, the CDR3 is TGCAGCGTTACCGGAGGGGCCGAGGGTGAGCAGTTCTTC. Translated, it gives CSVTGGAEGEQFF.

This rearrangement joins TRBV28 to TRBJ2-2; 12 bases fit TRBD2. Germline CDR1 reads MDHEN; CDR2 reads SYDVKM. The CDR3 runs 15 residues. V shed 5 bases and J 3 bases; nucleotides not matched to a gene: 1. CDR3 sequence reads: CASSGTSGHTGELFF. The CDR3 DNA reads TGTGCCAGCAGTGGGACTAGCGGGCACACCGGGGAGCTGTTTTTT.

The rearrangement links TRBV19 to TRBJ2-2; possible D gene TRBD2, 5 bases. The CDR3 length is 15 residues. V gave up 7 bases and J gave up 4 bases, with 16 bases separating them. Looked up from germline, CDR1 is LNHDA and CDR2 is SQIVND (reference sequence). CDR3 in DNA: TGTGCCAGTAACCGCGAGAGCCGGGGCACCGGGGAGCTGTTTTTT. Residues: CASNRESRGTGELFF.

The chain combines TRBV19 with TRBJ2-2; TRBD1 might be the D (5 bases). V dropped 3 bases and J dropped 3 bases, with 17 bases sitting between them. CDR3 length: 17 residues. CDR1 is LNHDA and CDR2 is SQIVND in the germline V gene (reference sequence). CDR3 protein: CASSIPRPTRDTGELFF. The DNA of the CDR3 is TGTGCCAGTAGTATCCCCCGACCGACCAGGGACACCGGGGAGCTGTTTTTT.

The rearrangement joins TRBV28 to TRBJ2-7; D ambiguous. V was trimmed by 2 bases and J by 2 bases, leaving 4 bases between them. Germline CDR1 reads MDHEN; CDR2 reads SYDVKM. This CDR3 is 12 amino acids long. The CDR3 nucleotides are TGTGCCAGCAGTTTAACTACCTACGAGCAGTACTTC. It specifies CASSLTTYEQYF.

Here the CDR3 DNA reads TGTGCCAGCAGTTCTCCGGGACTCCCCAGGGAGCAGTACTTC. The encoded protein is CASSSPGLPREQYF. J is TRBJ2-7 and V is TRBV28; TRBD2 might be the D (6 bases). V was clipped by 4 bases and J by 7 bases, with 17 bases between them. This CDR3 region has 14 residues. CDR1 is MDHEN, CDR2 SYDVKM, per germline.

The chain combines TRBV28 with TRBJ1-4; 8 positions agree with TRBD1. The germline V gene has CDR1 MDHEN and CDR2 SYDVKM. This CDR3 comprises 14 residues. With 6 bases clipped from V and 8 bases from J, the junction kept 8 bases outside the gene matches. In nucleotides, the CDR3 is TGTGCCAGCAGGATGGACAGGGTAGGCGAAAAACTGTTTTTT. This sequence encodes CASRMDRVGEKLFF.

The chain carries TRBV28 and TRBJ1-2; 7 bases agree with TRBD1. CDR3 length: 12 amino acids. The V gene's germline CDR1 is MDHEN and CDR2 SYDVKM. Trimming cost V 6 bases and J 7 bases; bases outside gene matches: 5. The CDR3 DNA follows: TGTGCCAGCAGGACAGGGACGGGTGGCTACACCTTC. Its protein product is CASRTGTGGYTF.

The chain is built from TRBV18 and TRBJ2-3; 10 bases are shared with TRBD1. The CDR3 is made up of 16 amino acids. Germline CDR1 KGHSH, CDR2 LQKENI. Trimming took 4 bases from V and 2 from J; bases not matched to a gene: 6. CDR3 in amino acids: CASSRGQGSSTDTQYF. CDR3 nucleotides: TGTGCCAGCTCACGGGGACAGGGGTCCTCCACAGATACGCAGTATTTT.

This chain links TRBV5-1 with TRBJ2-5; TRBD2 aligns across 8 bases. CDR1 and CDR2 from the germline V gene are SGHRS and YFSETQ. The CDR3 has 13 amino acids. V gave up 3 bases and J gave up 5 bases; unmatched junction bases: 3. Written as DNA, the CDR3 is TGCGCCAGCAGCTCAGGACTAGCCGAGACCCAGTACTTC. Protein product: CASSSGLAETQYF.

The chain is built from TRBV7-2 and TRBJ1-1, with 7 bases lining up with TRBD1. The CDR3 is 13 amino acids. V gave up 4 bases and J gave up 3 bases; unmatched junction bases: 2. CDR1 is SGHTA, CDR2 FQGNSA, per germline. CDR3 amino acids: CASSSRGYTEAFF. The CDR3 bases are TGTGCCAGCAGCTCCAGGGGGTACACTGAAGCTTTCTTT.

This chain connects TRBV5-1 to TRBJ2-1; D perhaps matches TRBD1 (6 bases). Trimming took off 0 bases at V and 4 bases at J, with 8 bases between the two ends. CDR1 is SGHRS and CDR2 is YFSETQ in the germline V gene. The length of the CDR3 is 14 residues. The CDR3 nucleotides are TGCGCCAGCAGCTTGGGACAGGTATACAATGAGCAGTTCTTC. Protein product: CASSLGQVYNEQFF.

CDR3 amino acids: CASSSTLYLDRAVYGYTF. The DNA of the CDR3 is TGTGCCAGCAGCTCCACCCTTTACTTGGACAGGGCCGTTTATGGCTACACCTTC. The chain joins TRBV7-9 to TRBJ1-2; 8 bases align to TRBD1. The V gene's germline CDR1 is SEHNR and CDR2 FQNEAQ (reference sequence). CDR3 length: 18 residues. With 4 bases clipped from V and 5 bases from J, the junction kept 18 bases outside the gene matches.

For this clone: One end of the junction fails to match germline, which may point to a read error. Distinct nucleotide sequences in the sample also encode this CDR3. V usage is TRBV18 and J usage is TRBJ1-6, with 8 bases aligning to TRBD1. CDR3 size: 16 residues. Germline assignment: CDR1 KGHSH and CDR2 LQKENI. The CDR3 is CASSPSQGADNSPLHF. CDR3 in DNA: TGTGCCAGCTCACCATCCCAGGGGGCTGATAATTCCCCCCTCCACTTT.

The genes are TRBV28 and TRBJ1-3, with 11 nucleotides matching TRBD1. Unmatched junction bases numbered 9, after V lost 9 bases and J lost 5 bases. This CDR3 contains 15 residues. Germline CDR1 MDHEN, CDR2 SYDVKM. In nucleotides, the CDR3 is TGTGCCAGTCATCCGGGACAGGGGGGTAGAAACACCATATATTTT. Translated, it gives CASHPGQGGRNTIYF.

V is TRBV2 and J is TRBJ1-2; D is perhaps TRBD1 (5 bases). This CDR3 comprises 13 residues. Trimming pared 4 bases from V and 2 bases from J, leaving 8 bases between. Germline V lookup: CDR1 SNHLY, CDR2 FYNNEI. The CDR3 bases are TGTGCCAGCAGTGCCCGACAGAACTATGGCTACACCTTC. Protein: CASSARQNYGYTF.

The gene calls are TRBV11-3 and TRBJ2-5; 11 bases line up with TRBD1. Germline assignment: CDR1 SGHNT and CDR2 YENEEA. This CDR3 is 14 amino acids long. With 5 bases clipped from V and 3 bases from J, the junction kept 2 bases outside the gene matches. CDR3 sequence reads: CASSRTGGEETQYF. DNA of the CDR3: TGTGCCAGCAGCCGGACAGGGGGCGAAGAGACCCAGTACTTC.

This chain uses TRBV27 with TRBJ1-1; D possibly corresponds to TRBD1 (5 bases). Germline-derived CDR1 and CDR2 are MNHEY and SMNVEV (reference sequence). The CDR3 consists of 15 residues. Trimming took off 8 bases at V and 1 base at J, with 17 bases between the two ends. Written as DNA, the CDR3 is TGTGCCAGCGGAGGGGCGCCCCCTGAGAACACTGAAGCTTTCTTT. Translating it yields CASGGAPPENTEAFF.

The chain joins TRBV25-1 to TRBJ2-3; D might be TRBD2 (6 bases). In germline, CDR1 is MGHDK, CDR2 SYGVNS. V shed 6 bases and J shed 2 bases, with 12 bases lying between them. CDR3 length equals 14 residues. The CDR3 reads CASSASASTDTQYF. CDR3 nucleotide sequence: TGTGCCAGCAGCGCTAGCGCCTCCACAGATACGCAGTATTTT.

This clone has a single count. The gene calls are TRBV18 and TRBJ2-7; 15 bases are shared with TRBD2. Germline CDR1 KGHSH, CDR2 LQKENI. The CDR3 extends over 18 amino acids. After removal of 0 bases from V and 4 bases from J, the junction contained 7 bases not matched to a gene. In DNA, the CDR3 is TGTGCCAGCTCACCACCAGGACTAGCGGGAGGGCCGGCGTACGAGCAGTACTTC. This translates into CASSPPGLAGGPAYEQYF.

The CDR3 protein is CASIQFRQGAEYEQYF. The DNA of the CDR3 is TGTGCCAGCATCCAATTTAGACAGGGGGCGGAGTACGAGCAGTACTTC. This chain links TRBV7-9 with TRBJ2-7, with 10 bases identical to TRBD1. V trimming: 7 bases; J trimming: 4 bases; junction bases outside the gene matches: 13. This CDR3 comprises 16 residues. The germline gives CDR1 SEHNR, CDR2 FQNEAQ (reference sequence).

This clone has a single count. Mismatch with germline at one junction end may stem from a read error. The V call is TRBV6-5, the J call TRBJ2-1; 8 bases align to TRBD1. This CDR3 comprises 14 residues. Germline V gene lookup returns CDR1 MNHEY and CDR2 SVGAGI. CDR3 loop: CASSYTDREDEQFF. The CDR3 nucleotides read TGTGCCAGCAGTTACACGGACAGGGAAGATGAGCAATTCTTC.

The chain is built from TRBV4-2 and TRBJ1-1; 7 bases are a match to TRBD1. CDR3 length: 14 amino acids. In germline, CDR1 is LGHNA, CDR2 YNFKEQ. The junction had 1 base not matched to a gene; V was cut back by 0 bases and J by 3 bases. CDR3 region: CASSQEDRDTEAFF. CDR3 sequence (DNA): TGTGCCAGCAGCCAAGAAGACAGGGACACTGAAGCTTTCTTT.

In DNA, the CDR3 is TGTGCCAGCAGTTACTCATCAGGGCGGTACGAGCAGTACTTC. Translating it yields CASSYSSGRYEQYF. The genes are TRBV6-6 and TRBJ2-7; the D gene is possibly TRBD1 (5 bases). This CDR3 is 14 amino acids long. CDR1 and CDR2 from the germline V gene are MNHNY and SVGAGI (reference sequence). Trimming took off 0 bases at V and 4 bases at J, with 10 bases between the two ends.